The 6 T cell receptor beta chains below come from one sample, sequenced in a study of T cell responses to AZD1222 COVID-19 vaccine (dated by TCRdb to the early 2020s). Library method: the immunoSEQ multiplex PCR assay. Sourced from immuneACCESS, this table was stored by TCRdb with only in-frame sequences that have V and J called. A share of the clones is absent; for the studies checked, an unresolved V gene accounts for under half, and the remainder has no known explanation. The sample includes approximately 120,000 clones, with 75% to 90% observed a single time. The ten largest account for around 4.4% of the sample. The time point label, read with the paper, signifies: about 28 days (+/-7) after the second vaccine dose. The specimen comprised peripheral blood, sampled 28 days after the second AZD1222 dose. These TCRs come from an adult who received the AZD1222 COVID-19 vaccine.

The chain links TRBV4-3 to TRBJ2-1; a weak D match, TRBD1 (5 bases). V lost 0 bases, J lost 6 bases, and 21 bases lay in between. This CDR3 has 18 amino acids. Germline-derived CDR1 and CDR2 are LGHNA and YSLEER. The CDR3 DNA reads as TGCGCCAGCAGCCAAGATAGTATAACAGGTAATCTCCCCAATGAGCAGTTCTTC. This sequence encodes CASSQDSITGNLPNEQFF.

The chain is built from TRBV21-1 and TRBJ2-4; TRBD2, the table's D call, lacks a check against the DNA. TRBV21-1 is a recognized pseudogene. This CDR3 is 16 amino acids long. The CDR3 loop is CASSARASGGRNIQYF. CDR3 nucleotides: TGTGCCAGCAGCGCCCGGGCTAGCGGGGGGAGGAACATTCAGTACTTC.

J is TRBJ1-1 and V is TRBV28; TRBD1 aligns across 8 bases. The CDR3 contains 15 residues. The germline V gene encodes CDR1 MDHEN and CDR2 SYDVKM. With V trimmed by 6 bases and J by 1 base, 7 bases remained unmatched. This CDR3 is CASRPPGQANTEAFF. For the CDR3, the DNA is TGTGCCAGCAGGCCCCCGGGACAGGCGAACACTGAAGCTTTCTTT. The complete variable domain, with remaining parts taken from reference TRBV28 and TRBJ1-1, reads DVKVTQSSRYLVKRTGEKVFLECVQDMDHENMFWYRQDPGLGLRLIYFSYDVKMKEKGDIPEGYSVSREKKERFSLILESASTNQTSMYLCASRPPGQANTEAFFGQGTRLTVV.

The chain has TRBV24-1 and TRBJ2-7; D may be TRBD1 (6 bases). V was shortened by 5 bases and J by 2 bases, with 9 bases between the two germline ends. CDR1 and CDR2 (germline): KGHDR, SFDVKD. The CDR3 spans 13 residues. As DNA, the CDR3 is TGTGCCACCAGTGGCGACAGGCCCTACGAGCAGTACTTC. Protein product: CATSGDRPYEQYF.

V usage is TRBV7-2 and J usage is TRBJ2-5; a possible D gene is TRBD1 (5 bases). V lost 5 bases, J lost 5 bases, and 18 bases lay in between. The CDR3 covers 15 residues. Germline CDR1 SGHTA, CDR2 FQGNSA. CDR3 DNA: TGTGCCAGCAGCCAGTGGGGCGAGGCCGGGGAGACCCAGTACTTC. It encodes CASSQWGEAGETQYF.

The chain is built from TRBV15 and TRBJ2-7, with TRBD2 identical over 9 bases. This CDR3 is built from 17 residues. J was trimmed by 3 bases and V by 0 bases; bases with no gene match: 9. Looked up from germline, CDR1 is LNHNV and CDR2 is YYDKDF (reference sequence). The DNA of the CDR3 is TGTGCCACCAGCAGAGATTGGGGAGCGGGGGGTAGCTACGAGCAGTACTTC. Translated, it gives CATSRDWGAGGSYEQYF.